These 2 T cell receptor beta chains were all obtained from the same sample, sequenced in a study of T cell clones after liver transplantation. TCRdb keeps only in-frame clones here, not all; method: immunoSEQ multiplex PCR. There are approximately 100,000 clones in the sample; roughly four fifths occur only once, and around 0.94% lies in the top ten. Sequenced here: CD4+ T cells from blood, sampled before liver transplant. All receptors come from a human donor who received a liver transplant.

This clone was seen only a few times. This rearrangement joins TRBV7-2 to TRBJ1-5; 8 bases align to TRBD1. CDR1 and CDR2 (germline): SGHTA, FQGNSA. The CDR3 is 15 residues long. The J segment lost 1 base and the V segment lost 6 bases, leaving 5 bases of the junction unmatched. The CDR3, as DNA: TGTGCCAGCAGTTTCGACAGGGGAAGCAATCAGCCCCAGCATTTT. Its translation: CASSFDRGSNQPQHF.

The chain employs TRBV5-6 and TRBJ2-2; 7 bases map to TRBD1. Germline assignment: CDR1 SGHDT and CDR2 YYEEEE. V dropped 4 bases and J dropped 6; count of bases not matched to a gene: 9. CDR3 length equals 15 residues. CDR3 sequence: CASSRDGQAAGELFF. For the CDR3, the DNA is TGTGCCAGCAGCCGGGATGGACAGGCGGCCGGGGAGCTGTTTTTT.